These 21 T cell receptor beta chains were all obtained from the same sample, sequenced in a study of OX40 agonist ivuxolimab in advanced cancers. This table comes from immunoSEQ multiplex PCR, and its TCRdb copy is limited to in-frame clones, with some not included. The repertoire holds over 65,000 clones, with 75% to 90% as singletons. The sequenced sample was CD4+ or CD8+ T cells sorted from blood, obtained in a trial of the OX40 agonist ivuxolimab. Receptors originate from an adult with an advanced solid tumor such as melanoma, head and neck, liver or kidney cancer.

V is TRBV7-2 and J is TRBJ1-6; D is undetermined. From germline, CDR1 is SGHTA and CDR2 FQGNSA. V was cut by 4 bases and J by 11 bases, with 9 bases left in between. The CDR3 spans 12 residues. CDR3 DNA sequence: TGTGCCAGCAGCTCGGACGGGCCACCCCTCCACTTT. As protein: CASSSDGPPLHF.

This chain joins TRBV5-4 and TRBJ1-6; D is uncertain. This CDR3 spans 15 amino acids. Germline-derived CDR1 and CDR2 are SGHNT and YYREEE (reference sequence). Between the trimmed V and J ends, which lost 1 base and 5 bases, there was a span of 10 bases. This CDR3 reads CASSLTALHNSPLHF. The CDR3 DNA follows: TGTGCCAGCAGCTTGACAGCGCTCCATAATTCACCCCTCCACTTT.

A word on this clone: Its ends do not fully match the called genes, so a read error is possible. The chain employs TRBV7-9 and TRBJ2-7, with TRBD1 identical over 7 bases. The germline gives CDR1 SEHNR, CDR2 FQNEAQ (reference sequence). There are 13 residues in the CDR3. In nucleotides, the CDR3 is TGTGCCAGCAGCCTAGCAAGACAGGGCGAGCAGTACTTC. This sequence encodes CASSLARQGEQYF.

The rearrangement links TRBV27 to TRBJ2-3; D gene uncertain. Trimming shortened V by 3 bases and J by 0 bases, and 4 bases separated the two germline ends. Germline values: CDR1 MNHEY, CDR2 SMNVEV (reference sequence). The CDR3 is made up of 13 amino acids. CDR3 sequence reads: CASSFRSTDTQYF. CDR3 coding DNA: TGTGCCAGCAGTTTCCGGAGCACAGATACGCAGTATTTT.

The chain recombines TRBV2 with TRBJ2-5; 12 bases fit TRBD1. V lost 6 bases and J lost 4; bases outside the gene matches: 3. The CDR3 sequence is 14 residues long. The V gene's germline CDR1 is SNHLY and CDR2 FYNNEI. DNA for the CDR3: TGTGCCAGCAGGGGGACAGGGGGCGCAGAGACCCAGTACTTC. It translates to CASRGTGGAETQYF.

The chain employs TRBV7-9 and TRBJ1-4, with D hard to call. Germline V gene data show CDR1 as SEHNR and CDR2 as FQNEAQ (reference sequence). The CDR3 is made up of 13 amino acids. The germline V and J ends were trimmed by 2 bases and 8 bases, with 9 bases remaining between them. CDR3 in amino acids: CASSLSGREKLFF. Here the CDR3 DNA reads TGTGCCAGCAGCTTAAGTGGGAGAGAAAAACTGTTTTTT.

This clone was counted once. The rearrangement links TRBV6-5 to TRBJ2-5; a weak D match, TRBD2 (6 bases). The end of the DNA aligns better with TRBJ2-7, so the J call may be wrong. Germline V gene sequence: CDR1 MNHEY, CDR2 SVGAGI. This CDR3 contains 13 residues. CDR3 sequence: CASSAGTYNEQYF. The CDR3 DNA sequence: TGTGCCAGCAGTGCCGGGACTTATAACGAGCAGTACTTC.

This chain uses TRBV9 with TRBJ2-6; unclear D gene. Germline V gives CDR1 SGDLS, CDR2 YYNGEE. V was clipped by 1 base and J by 2 bases, with 10 bases between them. The CDR3 extends over 16 amino acids. CDR3 protein: CASSVTRSPGANVLTF. CDR3 nucleotides: TGTGCCAGCAGCGTAACCCGGAGTCCTGGGGCCAACGTCCTGACTTTC.

This clone has just one count. The chain employs TRBV19 and TRBJ1-2, with D maybe TRBD1 (6 bases). The CDR3 runs to 15 residues. CDR1 is LNHDA, CDR2 SQIVND, per germline (reference sequence). V was pared by 4 bases and J by 4 bases, with 16 bases between. The CDR3 region has the DNA TGTGCCAGTAGTACACTCCCTCAGGGGCGCTATGGCTACACCTTC. Translated, it gives CASSTLPQGRYGYTF.

The rearrangement joins TRBV6-1 to TRBJ2-7; D is unresolved. The germline V and J ends were trimmed by 8 bases and 0 bases, with 11 bases remaining between them. This CDR3 has 13 amino acids. CDR1 is MNHNS and CDR2 is SASEGT in the germline V gene. For the CDR3, the DNA is TGTGCCAGCCTGCCGACGGTCTCCTACGAGCAGTACTTC. It specifies CASLPTVSYEQYF.

This chain links TRBV28 with TRBJ1-1; D gene ambiguous. The V gene's germline CDR1 is MDHEN and CDR2 SYDVKM. The CDR3 is 11 residues long. Trimming pared 8 bases from V and 11 bases from J, leaving 15 bases between. CDR3 in amino acids: CASGVLLPAFF. Written as DNA, the CDR3 is TGTGCCAGCGGTGTACTGCTCCCGGCTTTCTTT.

The CDR3 here is CASSQFALQGNRSPLHF. As DNA, the CDR3 is TGCGCCAGCAGCCAGTTCGCCTTACAGGGAAATCGGTCACCCCTCCACTTT. The chain links TRBV4-1 to TRBJ1-6, with D possibly being TRBD1 (6 bases). V lost 3 bases, J lost 10 bases, and 22 bases lay in between. Looked up from germline, CDR1 is MGHRA and CDR2 is YSYEKL. The CDR3 has 17 residues.

The CDR3 here is CASSLLDGYSGNTIYF. The CDR3 DNA is TGCGCCAGCAGCTTACTGGACGGTTACTCTGGAAACACCATATATTTT. V usage is TRBV5-1 and J usage is TRBJ1-3, with unresolved D. Germline lookup yields CDR1 SGHRS and CDR2 YFSETQ. V was clipped by 2 bases and J by 0 bases, with 12 bases between them. CDR3 length: 16 residues.

The chain has TRBV12-2 and TRBJ2-2; no DNA check was done on the table's D call, TRBD2. TRBV12-2 is a pseudogene locus. The CDR3 has 14 residues. The CDR3 here is CAEGRQPNTGELFF. CDR3 in DNA: TGTGCAGAGGGCCGGCAGCCGAACACCGGGGAGCTGTTTTTT.

The chain uses TRBV15 and TRBJ2-7; D is possibly TRBD1 (5 bases). The CDR3 totals 13 residues. CDR1 LNHNV and CDR2 YYDKDF come from the germline V gene (reference sequence). V dropped 1 base and J dropped 3 bases, with 7 bases sitting between them. In DNA, the CDR3 is TGTGCCACCAGCAGAGGACAGCTCTACGAGCAGTACTTC. Its protein product is CATSRGQLYEQYF.

The rearrangement links TRBV7-8 to TRBJ2-1, with 8 bases fitting TRBD1. J was trimmed by 5 bases and V by 5 bases; bases with no gene match: 5. Per germline, CDR1 SGHVS and CDR2 FQNEAQ. The CDR3 extends over 14 amino acids. CDR3 sequence reads: CASSPQTGDNEQFF. The CDR3 region has the DNA TGTGCCAGCAGCCCTCAGACAGGGGACAATGAGCAGTTCTTC.

The rearrangement joins TRBV21-1 to TRBJ1-5; the table's D gene call, TRBD1, was not cross checked with the DNA. TRBV21-1 is flagged as a pseudogene. The CDR3 is 15 residues long. The CDR3 DNA is TGTGCCAGCAGCAAAAGTTCAGCAGGGCGTCAGCCCCAGCATTTT. Its protein is CASSKSSAGRQPQHF.

This chain links TRBV30 with TRBJ1-3, with unresolved D. The CDR3 length is 17 residues. V gave up 2 bases and J gave up 4 bases, with 21 bases separating them. In germline, CDR1 is GTSNPN, CDR2 SVGIG (reference sequence). The CDR3, as DNA: TGTGCCTGGAGTTTGGGCCCACGGGGAACGTGGGGAAACACCATATATTTT. Translation gives CAWSLGPRGTWGNTIYF. The variable domain in full, completed from reference TRBV30 and TRBJ1-3, reads SQTIHQWPATLVQPVGSPLSLECTVEGTSNPNLYWYRQAAGRGLQLLFYSVGIGQISSEVPQNLSASRPQDRQFILSSKKLLLSDSGFYLCAWSLGPRGTWGNTIYFGEGSWLTVV.

The V gene is TRBV27, the J gene TRBJ2-1; 7 nucleotides match TRBD1. The CDR3 totals 15 residues. The germline V gene has CDR1 MNHEY and CDR2 SMNVEV (reference sequence). J lost 2 bases, V lost 6 bases, and 7 bases had no gene match. The CDR3 DNA reads as TGTGCCAGCAGATCTTACAGGGGTACCTACAATGAGCAGTTCTTC. Residues: CASRSYRGTYNEQFF.

The V gene is TRBV29-1, the J gene TRBJ1-1, with D possibly being TRBD1 (6 bases). Germline CDR1 reads SQVTM; CDR2 reads ANQGSEA. CDR3 size: 14 residues. Trimming left V 4 bases short and J 7 bases short, with 19 bases between. CDR3 region: CSVGEPRQVYEAFF. The CDR3, as DNA: TGCAGCGTTGGAGAGCCCAGACAGGTTTATGAAGCTTTCTTT.

V usage is TRBV29-1 and J usage is TRBJ1-2; 7 positions match TRBD1. This CDR3 spans 14 amino acids. Trimming took 1 base from V and 7 from J; bases not matched to a gene: 9. Germline V gene sequence: CDR1 SQVTM, CDR2 ANQGSEA. For the CDR3, the DNA is TGCAGCGTTGAAGCGGCAGGGGGATTCGGTGGCTACACCTTC. Translated, it gives CSVEAAGGFGGYTF.